A single sample gave rise to the 32 T cell receptor beta chains below, sequenced in a study of T cell responses to AZD1222 COVID-19 vaccine. TCRdb keeps only in-frame clones here, not all; method: immunoSEQ multiplex PCR. This table has roughly 140,000 clones, approximately 90% appearing once. The sequencing used peripheral blood, collected on day 0 of AZD1222 vaccination. Receptors were obtained from an adult in good health.

Here the CDR3 reads CASSDSPGGYNEQFF. The CDR3 DNA is TGTGCCAGCAGTGACTCCCCCGGGGGTTACAATGAGCAGTTCTTC. The chain joins TRBV6-4 to TRBJ2-1; D might be TRBD2 (6 bases). V dropped 0 bases and J dropped 4 bases, with 10 bases sitting between them. Germline V lookup: CDR1 MRHNA, CDR2 SNTAGT. This CDR3 region has 15 residues.

The V and J genes are TRBV19 and TRBJ1-5; TRBD1 might be the D (5 bases). The germline CDR1 and CDR2 sequences are LNHDA and SQIVND (reference sequence). The CDR3 has 14 residues. Trimming cost V 4 bases and J 2 bases, with 9 bases left between them. The CDR3 DNA follows: TGTGCCAGTAGTACCACAGGCGGCAATCAGCCCCAGCATTTT. This codes for CASSTTGGNQPQHF.

This clone was detected only a few times. This chain links TRBV5-4 with TRBJ2-7, with TRBD2 matching over 11 bases. Germline V gene data show CDR1 as SGHNT and CDR2 as YYREEE (reference sequence). V was pared by 4 bases and J by 4 bases, with 4 bases of the junction left unmatched. The CDR3 extends over 14 amino acids. The CDR3 reads CASSRGLAGYEQYF. DNA of the CDR3: TGTGCCAGCAGCCGAGGACTAGCGGGTTACGAGCAGTACTTC. The full variable domain, completed using reference TRBV5-4 and TRBJ2-7, is ETGVTQSPTHLIKTRGQQVTLRCSSQSGHNTVSWYQQALGQGPQFIFQYYREEENGRGNFPPRFSGLQFPNYSSELNVNALELDDSALYLCASSRGLAGYEQYFGPGTRLTVT.

The chain has TRBV5-1 and TRBJ2-2; D is perhaps TRBD1 or TRBD2 (5 bases each). Between the trimmed V and J ends, which lost 1 base and 4 bases, there was a span of 11 bases. The CDR3 runs to 15 residues. CDR1 and CDR2 (germline): SGHRS, YFSETQ. CDR3 sequence (DNA): TGCGCCAGCAGCTTGATTCAGGGACCCACCGGGGAGCTGTTTTTT. Protein sequence: CASSLIQGPTGELFF.

The V gene is TRBV28, the J gene TRBJ1-1; unclear D gene. Germline V lookup: CDR1 MDHEN, CDR2 SYDVKM. This CDR3 is built from 13 residues. V gave up 6 bases and J gave up 4 bases, with 12 bases separating them. The CDR3 DNA reads TGTGCCAGCAGAACGGACGTTTCCACTGAAGCTTTCTTT. It codes for CASRTDVSTEAFF.

CDR3 sequence reads: CASSRTETGNEKLFF. Written as DNA, the CDR3 is TGTGCCAGCAGCAGGACCGAAACGGGTAATGAAAAACTGTTTTTT. The chain uses TRBV7-2 and TRBJ1-4; D call uncertain. The germline V and J ends were trimmed by 5 bases and 4 bases, with 14 bases remaining between them. In germline, CDR1 is SGHTA, CDR2 FQGNSA. CDR3 length equals 15 residues.

Worth noting for this clone: An end of the junction does not agree with germline; a read error may underlie this. The chain couples TRBV27 to TRBJ2-3; 10 bases fit TRBD2. The germline V gene encodes CDR1 MNHEY and CDR2 SMNVEV (reference sequence). There are 21 residues in the CDR3. CDR3 loop: CSSSPPRRGLAVRGGTDTQYF. As DNA, the CDR3 is TGTTCCAGCAGTCCCCCCCGACGAGGACTAGCGGTCCGAGGGGGCACAGATACGCAGTATTTT.

V and J are TRBV7-9 and TRBJ2-7, with TRBD2 identical over 7 bases. The CDR3 has 13 amino acids. The ends lost 8 bases at V and 1 base at J; junction bases unmatched: 5. Germline values: CDR1 SEHNR, CDR2 FQNEAQ (reference sequence). CDR3 loop: CASGGGRSYEQYF. For the CDR3, the DNA is TGTGCCAGCGGGGGGGGTCGTTCCTACGAGCAGTACTTC.

The chain couples TRBV9 to TRBJ1-2; the D is unclear. The V gene's germline CDR1 is SGDLS and CDR2 YYNGEE. V was clipped by 3 bases and J by 2 bases, with 17 bases between them. The CDR3 is made up of 16 amino acids. The CDR3 nucleotides are TGTGCCAGCAGCGCATCGGGAACCCGGACCAACTATGGCTACACCTTC. Encoded protein: CASSASGTRTNYGYTF.

V is TRBV5-1 and J is TRBJ2-6, with TRBD2 matching over 7 bases. J was trimmed by 0 bases and V by 0 bases; bases with no gene match: 6. Germline CDR1 reads SGHRS; CDR2 reads YFSETQ. CDR3 length: 18 residues. Here the CDR3 reads CASSLAGGRHSGANVLTF. The CDR3, as DNA: TGCGCCAGCAGCTTGGCGGGGGGACGTCACTCTGGGGCCAACGTCCTGACTTTC.

This chain links TRBV18 with TRBJ2-1; 12 bases fit TRBD2. Germline CDR1 is KGHSH and CDR2 is LQKENI. There are 15 residues in the CDR3. V lost 5 bases and J lost 9; bases outside the gene matches: 8. The CDR3 here is CASSMTSGSEGEQFF. The CDR3 DNA sequence: TGTGCCAGCTCAATGACTAGCGGGAGTGAGGGTGAGCAGTTCTTC. Looking up the rest from reference TRBV18 and TRBJ2-1 gives the full variable domain: NAGVMQNPRHLVRRRGQEARLRCSPMKGHSHVYWYRQLPEEGLKFMVYLQKENIIDESGMPKERFSAEFPKEGPSILRIQQVVRGDSAAYFCASSMTSGSEGEQFFGPGTRLTVL.

The chain links TRBV29-1 to TRBJ2-5; TRBD2 might be the D (6 bases). V shed 4 bases and J shed 1 base, with 13 bases lying between them. This CDR3 spans 14 amino acids. Germline CDR1 is SQVTM and CDR2 is ANQGSEA. CDR3 bases: TGCAGCGTTGGAGAAGGCGGGATCCAAGAGACCCAGTACTTC. Amino acids: CSVGEGGIQETQYF.

This chain connects TRBV6-2 or TRBV6-3 to TRBJ1-6; weak D call: TRBD1 (5 bases). Germline values: CDR1 MNHEY, CDR2 SVGEGT. The length of the CDR3 is 14 residues. Trimming left V 2 bases short and J 8 bases short, with 10 bases between. CDR3 in DNA: TGTGCCAGCAGTTACGGGACTCGTGATTCACCCCTCCACTTT. This sequence encodes CASSYGTRDSPLHF.

The gene calls are TRBV28 and TRBJ2-7; D remains ambiguous. The germline CDR1 and CDR2 sequences are MDHEN and SYDVKM. The CDR3 has 11 residues. The germline V and J ends were trimmed by 6 bases and 5 bases, with 8 bases remaining between them. This CDR3 reads CASRGSNEQYF. The CDR3 nucleotides read TGTGCCAGCAGGGGATCTAACGAGCAGTACTTC. Together with reference TRBV28 and TRBJ2-7, the CDR3 gives the full variable domain: DVKVTQSSRYLVKRTGEKVFLECVQDMDHENMFWYRQDPGLGLRLIYFSYDVKMKEKGDIPEGYSVSREKKERFSLILESASTNQTSMYLCASRGSNEQYFGPGTRLTVT.

CDR3 residues: CASSSLRQGGQPQHF. In DNA, the CDR3 is TGTGCCAGCAGTTCCCTTAGACAGGGAGGTCAGCCCCAGCATTTT. The rearrangement links TRBV28 to TRBJ1-5; 7 bases match TRBD1. The CDR3 has 15 residues. The germline V gene encodes CDR1 MDHEN and CDR2 SYDVKM. V dropped 4 bases and J dropped 6; count of bases not matched to a gene: 9. Combining the CDR3 with reference TRBV28 and TRBJ1-5 gives the whole variable domain DVKVTQSSRYLVKRTGEKVFLECVQDMDHENMFWYRQDPGLGLRLIYFSYDVKMKEKGDIPEGYSVSREKKERFSLILESASTNQTSMYLCASSSLRQGGQPQHFGDGTRLSIL.

V usage is TRBV5-4 and J usage is TRBJ2-5; D is possibly TRBD1 or TRBD2 (6 bases each). The CDR3 is made up of 16 amino acids. The germline V gene has CDR1 SGHNT and CDR2 YYREEE (reference sequence). V gave up 2 bases and J gave up 5 bases, with 19 bases separating them. The CDR3 sequence: CASSFARGLGGETQYF. The CDR3, as DNA: TGTGCCAGCAGCTTCGCCCGGGGGCTCGGTGGGGAGACCCAGTACTTC.

The chain couples TRBV7-2 to TRBJ1-4; 9 nucleotides agree with TRBD1. This CDR3 is 15 amino acids long. Losses at the gene ends were 1 base for V and 6 bases for J; bases not matched to a gene: 3. CDR1 and CDR2 from the germline V gene are SGHTA and FQGNSA. The CDR3 protein is CASSLDGQGYEKLFF. CDR3 bases: TGTGCCAGCAGCTTAGACGGACAGGGGTATGAAAAACTGTTTTTT.

The J gene is TRBJ1-1, the V gene TRBV29-1; 7 nucleotides align to TRBD1. The CDR3 is made up of 13 amino acids. Germline trimming cut 5 bases from V and 3 bases from J; bases unmatched to any gene: 6. Germline V gene sequence: CDR1 SQVTM, CDR2 ANQGSEA. The CDR3 DNA sequence: TGCAGCGTTCGACAGGGAGGAGACACTGAAGCTTTCTTT. Translating gives CSVRQGGDTEAFF.

V and J are TRBV6-1 and TRBJ2-3; TRBD1 agrees at 7 bases. Germline-derived CDR1 and CDR2 are MNHNS and SASEGT. After removal of 2 bases from V and 2 bases from J, the junction contained 7 bases not matched to a gene. The CDR3 runs 16 residues. CDR3 bases: TGTGCCAGCAGTGAACGGACAGGCGGGTCCACAGATACGCAGTATTTT. This gives the protein CASSERTGGSTDTQYF.

The gene calls are TRBV2 and TRBJ2-7; 9 bases agree with TRBD2. V dropped 6 bases and J dropped 4; count of bases not matched to a gene: 10. The V gene's germline CDR1 is SNHLY and CDR2 FYNNEI. CDR3 length: 15 amino acids. CDR3 nucleotide sequence: TGTGCCAGCAGAGACGACCGCGGGAGGGGTTACGAGCAGTACTTC. Protein product: CASRDDRGRGYEQYF.

Concerning this clone itself: Other DNA sequences of this sample code for an identical CDR3. The chain recombines TRBV6-5 with TRBJ1-2; possibly TRBD1 for D (5 bases). The V end was cut by 3 bases, the J end by 8 bases, with 13 bases between. This CDR3 region has 13 residues. CDR1 MNHEY and CDR2 SVGAGI come from the germline V gene. DNA for the CDR3: TGTGCCAGCAGTTATAGGCAGGGTGGAGGCTACACCTTC. Protein sequence: CASSYRQGGGYTF.

The genes are TRBV10-1 and TRBJ1-6, with D hard to call. Per the germline V gene, CDR1 is WNHNN and CDR2 is SYGVQD (reference sequence). The CDR3 sequence is 13 residues long. V was cut by 9 bases and J by 8 bases, with 14 bases left in between. CDR3 coding DNA: TGCGCCAGGTCTCCACCTTGGTATTCACCCCTCCACTTT. Its protein product is CARSPPWYSPLHF.

CDR3 loop: CASTGTENTEAFF. DNA for the CDR3: TGTGCCTCTACCGGGACAGAAAACACTGAAGCTTTCTTT. The V and J genes are TRBV10-3 and TRBJ1-1; 7 bases are a match to TRBD1. The length of the CDR3 is 13 residues. Germline assignment: CDR1 ENHRY and CDR2 SYGVKD. V was pared by 11 bases and J by 2 bases, with 8 bases of the junction left unmatched.

V gene TRBV6-2 or TRBV6-3 combines with J gene TRBJ1-1, with TRBD1 matching 8 bases. This CDR3 has 15 amino acids. The germline V gene encodes CDR1 MNHEY and CDR2 SVGEGT. V shed 6 bases, J shed 1 base, and the junction held 7 bases outside the gene matches. The CDR3: CASSLFGTGNTEAFF. In DNA, the CDR3 is TGTGCCAGCAGCCTTTTTGGGACAGGGAACACTGAAGCTTTCTTT.

This clone has just a few counts. The chain couples TRBV10-3 to TRBJ1-3; D is possibly TRBD1 (5 bases). This CDR3 has 14 residues. V gave up 4 bases and J gave up 4 bases, with 11 bases separating them. The germline V gene has CDR1 ENHRY and CDR2 SYGVKD. The chain's CDR3 is CAISAGTQGNTIYF. In nucleotides, the CDR3 is TGTGCCATCAGTGCAGGGACGCAAGGAAACACCATATATTTT.

V gene TRBV30 combines with J gene TRBJ2-1; D gene ambiguous. V lost 4 bases and J 2 bases, leaving 9 bases between the germline ends. Germline CDR1 and CDR2: GTSNPN and SVGIG (reference sequence). This CDR3 has 13 amino acids. CDR3 sequence reads: CAWTLGPYNEQFF. CDR3 sequence (DNA): TGTGCCTGGACCCTAGGGCCCTACAATGAGCAGTTCTTC. Together with reference TRBV30 and TRBJ2-1, the CDR3 gives the full variable domain: SQTIHQWPATLVQPVGSPLSLECTVEGTSNPNLYWYRQAAGRGLQLLFYSVGIGQISSEVPQNLSASRPQDRQFILSSKKLLLSDSGFYLCAWTLGPYNEQFFGPGTRLTVL.

This clone was found once. The CDR3 region is CASSYRTGTPYEQYF. The CDR3 DNA reads TGTGCCAGCAGTTACCGGACAGGGACCCCCTACGAGCAGTACTTC. This sequence joins TRBV6-5 and TRBJ2-7; 8 bases are a match to TRBD1. The CDR3 runs to 15 residues. CDR1 and CDR2 from the germline V gene are MNHEY and SVGAGI. V was pared by 2 bases and J by 2 bases, with 5 bases of the junction left unmatched.

This clone showed up just once. This chain joins TRBV5-1 and TRBJ2-7; 8 bases agree with TRBD1. Germline loops: CDR1 SGHRS, CDR2 YFSETQ. The CDR3 sequence is 17 residues long. V dropped 1 base and J dropped 7; count of bases not matched to a gene: 16. CDR3 amino acids: CASSLLPGGPATGEQYF. As DNA, the CDR3 is TGCGCCAGCAGCTTGCTGCCAGGGGGCCCCGCTACGGGGGAGCAGTACTTC.

V usage is TRBV9 and J usage is TRBJ2-2, with 10 bases identical to TRBD2. The CDR3 length is 18 residues. In germline, CDR1 is SGDLS, CDR2 YYNGEE. The trim removed 0 bases at V and 0 bases at J, leaving 5 bases unmatched. The CDR3 nucleotides are TGTGCCAGCAGCGTAGGGTTAGCGGGAGGTTCGAACACCGGGGAGCTGTTTTTT. Protein sequence: CASSVGLAGGSNTGELFF.

The rearrangement links TRBV11-2 to TRBJ2-2, with TRBD1 matching 9 bases. V shed 6 bases, J shed 3 bases, and the junction held 8 bases outside the gene matches. The germline CDR1 and CDR2 sequences are SGHAT and FQNNGV. The CDR3 consists of 16 residues. The CDR3 DNA follows: TGTGCCAGCAGAACCGGAACAGGGGGCTACACCGGGGAGCTGTTTTTT. As protein: CASRTGTGGYTGELFF.

The chain combines TRBV5-1 with TRBJ1-3, with D possibly matching TRBD1 (5 bases). V lost 0 bases, J lost 0 bases, and 10 bases lay in between. The CDR3 contains 16 residues. The V gene's germline CDR1 is SGHRS and CDR2 YFSETQ. CDR3 loop: CASSLAGQGSGNTIYF. The CDR3 coding sequence is TGCGCCAGCAGCTTGGCCGGTCAGGGCTCTGGAAACACCATATATTTT.

The genes are TRBV5-4 and TRBJ2-7; D gene uncertain. The CDR3 spans 12 residues. The germline V gene encodes CDR1 SGHNT and CDR2 YYREEE (reference sequence). V shed 4 bases and J shed 3 bases, with 8 bases lying between them. DNA for the CDR3: TGTGCCAGCAGCCAGGACCGCTACGAGCAGTACTTC. As protein: CASSQDRYEQYF. The whole variable domain, remainder taken from reference TRBV5-4 and TRBJ2-7, is ETGVTQSPTHLIKTRGQQVTLRCSSQSGHNTVSWYQQALGQGPQFIFQYYREEENGRGNFPPRFSGLQFPNYSSELNVNALELDDSALYLCASSQDRYEQYFGPGTRLTVT.